This T cell receptor (beta chain) was documented in a study of regulatory T cells in long-lasting Graves disease. Study-wide results and limits: Favored usage of TRBV28, TRBJ1-2 and TRBJ2-5 was recorded in persistent disease.

V dropped 3 bases and J dropped 2; count of bases not matched to a gene: 10. This CDR3 comprises 16 residues. Time point: newly diagnosed GD, antithyroid drugs for less than 3 months. RNA extracted from PBMCs served as the sequencing template. Arm-PCR of CDR3 regions and iRepertoire HTBI primers were used to build TCR beta libraries. TCRdb analysed the multiplex PCR reads with MiXCR anew, one entry per CDR3 protein. The table lists hundreds of thousands of distinct CDR3 sequences, 15% to 19% of them singletons, with 20% to 25% in the top ten. Comments on this clonotype: Its antigen remains unidentified.

The clonotype was recovered from a female donor with Graves disease. The chain couples TRBV12-3 or TRBV12-4 to TRBJ2-7; TRBD2 aligns across 7 bases. The sample in question was peripheral blood mononuclear cells (PBMCs), obtained at new diagnosis, from a patient treated with antithyroid drugs. The CDR3 protein is CASSLGGEGRAYEQYF. In nucleotides, the CDR3 is TGTGCCAGCAGTTTGGGTGGGGAGGGCCGCGCCTACGAGCAGTACTTC.